This is a list of T cell receptor beta chains from one sample in a study of T-cell reconstitution after alpha-beta-depleted transplantation in children. TCRdb fed the PCR reads into MiXCR, producing one record per CDR3 protein. The sample lists about 78,000 distinct CDR3 sequences, over 12% occurring once. The sequenced sample was PBMCs, mostly from graft donor cells, obtained 180 days after TCRalphabeta/CD19-depleted stem cell transplant. The receptors come from a male patient aged 2-10 years who had a stem cell transplant for acute lymphoblastic leukemia, so the T cells may come from the graft donor. The CDR3 runs from the conserved cysteine through the conserved F or W. A D gene is named only where the DNA matches it firmly. Clone size is given for some rows only: seen once, a few or many times, or a class if the clone is expanded.

d_gene: TRBD1
abundance: -
j_gene: TRBJ1-3
v_gene: TRBV7-2
CDR3nt: TGTGCCAGCAGCCCTTCGACAGGGAGGGGAAACACCATATATTTT
CDR3aa: CASSPSTGRGNTIYF

d_gene: TRBD1
abundance: few
j_gene: TRBJ2-7
v_gene: TRBV5-4
CDR3nt: TGTGCCAGCAGCTCCGTGGGACAGGGACCTTACGAGCAGTACTTC
CDR3aa: CASSSVGQGPYEQYF

d_gene: -
abundance: -
j_gene: TRBJ2-6
v_gene: TRBV5-1
CDR3nt: TGCGCCAGCAGCTTGGAGGGCTCTGGGGCCAACGTCCTGACTTTC
CDR3aa: CASSLEGSGANVLTF

d_gene: TRBD2
abundance: many
j_gene: TRBJ2-7
v_gene: TRBV9
CDR3nt: TGTGCCAGCAGCCCTAGCGGGGGGGCTAACGAGCAGTACTTC
CDR3aa: CASSPSGGANEQYF

d_gene: TRBD1
abundance: many
j_gene: TRBJ2-5
v_gene: TRBV5-6
CDR3nt: TGTGCCAGCAGCTTAACAGGGGGCGGAGAGACCCAGTACTTC
CDR3aa: CASSLTGGGETQYF

d_gene: -
abundance: many
j_gene: TRBJ2-7
v_gene: TRBV5-5
CDR3nt: TGTGCCAGCAGGATCACAAGGATCTCCTACGAGCAGTACTTC
CDR3aa: CASRITRISYEQYF

d_gene: TRBD2
abundance: -
j_gene: TRBJ2-1
v_gene: TRBV4-2
CDR3nt: TGTGCCAGCAGCCAAGGGGGACTAGCGGGATACAATGAGCAGTTCTTC
CDR3aa: CASSQGGLAGYNEQFF

d_gene: -
abundance: medium-sized
j_gene: TRBJ1-1
v_gene: TRBV7-2
CDR3nt: TGTGCCAGCAGCTTAGAAGGGGCGAAGCGGGAGAACACTGAAGCTTTCTTT
CDR3aa: CASSLEGAKRENTEAFF

d_gene: -
abundance: medium-sized
j_gene: TRBJ2-5
v_gene: TRBV5-1
CDR3nt: TGCGCCAGCAGCTTGGGGCGGGACGGTCAAGAGACCCAGTACTTC
CDR3aa: CASSLGRDGQETQYF

d_gene: -
abundance: few
j_gene: TRBJ2-6
v_gene: TRBV20-1
CDR3nt: TGCAGTGCTAGAGATGGAGGGACAGCCCTCTCTGGGGCCAACGTCCTGACTTTC
CDR3aa: CSARDGGTALSGANVLTF

d_gene: TRBD1
abundance: many
j_gene: TRBJ2-7
v_gene: TRBV6-5
CDR3nt: TGTGCCAGCAGTTTTACCGGGACAGGGGGGAAAGAGCAGTACTTC
CDR3aa: CASSFTGTGGKEQYF

d_gene: -
abundance: few
j_gene: TRBJ2-6
v_gene: TRBV5-1
CDR3nt: TGCGCCAGCAGCTTGGAGGTAGGGCAGTCTGGGGCCAACGTCCTGACTTTC
CDR3aa: CASSLEVGQSGANVLTF

d_gene: TRBD1
abundance: -
j_gene: TRBJ1-1
v_gene: TRBV7-9
CDR3nt: TGTGCCAGCAGCCCCGGGACAGGGGCTTTCTTT
CDR3aa: CASSPGTGAFF

d_gene: TRBD1
abundance: -
j_gene: TRBJ2-5
v_gene: TRBV7-3
CDR3nt: TGTGCCAGCAGCTTAAAGCCCCCCGGGACAGGGGGATACTGGACTAGTTCGGAGACCCAGCACTTC
CDR3aa: CASSLKPPGTGGYWTSSETQHF

d_gene: -
abundance: many
j_gene: TRBJ2-7
v_gene: TRBV5-1
CDR3nt: TGCGCCAGCAGCTTAAGGCGGGGCCCGGCCTACGAGCAGTACTTC
CDR3aa: CASSLRRGPAYEQYF

d_gene: TRBD2
abundance: -
j_gene: TRBJ2-7
v_gene: TRBV6-5
CDR3nt: TGTGCCAGCAGTTACTTGGGCAGCTGGGGGGGGTCCTACGAGCAGTACTTC
CDR3aa: CASSYLGSWGGSYEQYF

d_gene: TRBD1
abundance: -
j_gene: TRBJ2-7
v_gene: TRBV5-1
CDR3nt: TGCGCCAGCAGCCGACGGGACAGGGGGGGTGAGCAGTACTTC
CDR3aa: CASSRRDRGGEQYF

d_gene: TRBD1
abundance: -
j_gene: TRBJ2-5
v_gene: TRBV5-1
CDR3nt: TGCGCCAGCACCCGAAGGGGGCCAGAGACCCAGTACTTC
CDR3aa: CASTRRGPETQYF

d_gene: -
abundance: -
j_gene: TRBJ2-1
v_gene: TRBV11-1
CDR3nt: TGTGCCAGCAGCTTAGAGGGGGTCGGACCTGGGGCTGGTGTTGAGCAGTTCTTC
CDR3aa: CASSLEGVGPGAGVEQFF

d_gene: TRBD1
abundance: many
j_gene: TRBJ2-7
v_gene: TRBV12-3/TRBV12-4
CDR3nt: TGTGCCAGCAGTTGGGGACAGGGAGGTCGATACGAGCAGTACTTC
CDR3aa: CASSWGQGGRYEQYF

d_gene: -
abundance: -
j_gene: TRBJ2-5
v_gene: TRBV20-1
CDR3nt: TGCAGTGCTAGAGTCGGGCACGAGACCCAGTACTTC
CDR3aa: CSARVGHETQYF

d_gene: TRBD2
abundance: -
j_gene: TRBJ2-1
v_gene: TRBV20-1
CDR3nt: TGCAGTGCTAGATTTTTTCCTAGCGGGGGCTCCTACAATGAGCAGTTCTTC
CDR3aa: CSARFFPSGGSYNEQFF

d_gene: -
abundance: -
j_gene: TRBJ2-3
v_gene: TRBV2
CDR3nt: TGTGCCAGCAGCATCCGTGATACGCAGTATTTT
CDR3aa: CASSIRDTQYF

d_gene: -
abundance: few
j_gene: TRBJ2-7
v_gene: TRBV30
CDR3nt: TGTGCCTGGAGTTTGAATCTCCCCTACGAGCAGTACTTC
CDR3aa: CAWSLNLPYEQYF

d_gene: TRBD2
abundance: few
j_gene: TRBJ2-3
v_gene: TRBV20-1
CDR3nt: TGCAGTGCTAGGAGGACTAGAGGCGAAGATACGCAGTATTTT
CDR3aa: CSARRTRGEDTQYF

d_gene: TRBD1
abundance: many
j_gene: TRBJ2-4
v_gene: TRBV11-2
CDR3nt: TGTGCCAGCAGCCCTCGAGGATGGGACAGGATTTTAGCCAAAAACATTCAGTACTTC
CDR3aa: CASSPRGWDRILAKNIQYF

d_gene: -
abundance: -
j_gene: TRBJ2-2
v_gene: TRBV4-2
CDR3nt: TGTGCCAGCAGCCAAGATGAGGCGGCGAACACCGGGGAGCTGTTTTTT
CDR3aa: CASSQDEAANTGELFF

d_gene: TRBD1
abundance: few
j_gene: TRBJ2-7
v_gene: TRBV5-1
CDR3nt: TGCGCCAGCAGCCAGGGACAGGGTCACTTGTACGAGCAGTACTTC
CDR3aa: CASSQGQGHLYEQYF

d_gene: TRBD1
abundance: few
j_gene: TRBJ1-6
v_gene: TRBV7-8
CDR3nt: TGTGCCAGCAGCGAAGTCCCGGGACAGGGAACAACCCTCCACTTT
CDR3aa: CASSEVPGQGTTLHF

d_gene: TRBD1
abundance: -
j_gene: TRBJ1-2
v_gene: TRBV5-1
CDR3nt: TGCGCCAGCAGCTCCTTTCCCGGGACAGGGTCCTATGGCTACACCTTC
CDR3aa: CASSSFPGTGSYGYTF

d_gene: TRBD1
abundance: -
j_gene: TRBJ2-7
v_gene: TRBV7-2
CDR3nt: TGTGCTTCGAACCGGGACAGGGGGTACGAGCAGTACTTC
CDR3aa: CASNRDRGYEQYF

d_gene: TRBD2
abundance: -
j_gene: TRBJ2-7
v_gene: TRBV20-1
CDR3nt: TGCAGTGCTAGAGGGGACTACTCCTACGAGCAGTACTTC
CDR3aa: CSARGDYSYEQYF

d_gene: TRBD1
abundance: few
j_gene: TRBJ1-1
v_gene: TRBV11-2
CDR3nt: TGTGCCAGCAGCTTAGAACAGGGGGCTGGGACTGAAGCTTTCTTT
CDR3aa: CASSLEQGAGTEAFF

d_gene: -
abundance: many
j_gene: TRBJ1-5
v_gene: TRBV4-2
CDR3nt: TGTGCCAGCAGCCAAGAGGATCGGTGTTCCTATCAGCCCCAGCATTTT
CDR3aa: CASSQEDRCSYQPQHF

d_gene: -
abundance: -
j_gene: TRBJ2-7
v_gene: TRBV5-6
CDR3nt: TGTGCCAGCAGCGTGCCGGGACCATCCTACGAGCAGTACTTC
CDR3aa: CASSVPGPSYEQYF

d_gene: -
abundance: once
j_gene: TRBJ2-1
v_gene: TRBV7-8
CDR3nt: TGTGCCAGCAGCTCCCAAGTGGGCAATGAGCAGTTCTTC
CDR3aa: CASSSQVGNEQFF

d_gene: -
abundance: -
j_gene: TRBJ2-7
v_gene: TRBV6-5
CDR3nt: TGTGCCAGCAGGTCCCCCTCGCACAAGCAGTACTTC
CDR3aa: CASRSPSHKQYF

d_gene: -
abundance: -
j_gene: TRBJ2-5
v_gene: TRBV5-1
CDR3nt: TGCGCCAGCAGTATCAACCTGGGGCAGGCGCTCAACCAAGAGACCCAGTACTTC
CDR3aa: CASSINLGQALNQETQYF

d_gene: -
abundance: -
j_gene: TRBJ2-1
v_gene: TRBV12-3/TRBV12-4
CDR3nt: TGTGCCAGCAGTTTCAGTGAGGGAGGTGAGCAGTTCTTC
CDR3aa: CASSFSEGGEQFF

d_gene: -
abundance: few
j_gene: TRBJ1-1
v_gene: TRBV5-1
CDR3nt: TGCGCCAGCAGCTTGGGGTGGGGCGCGGACACTGAAGCTTTCTTT
CDR3aa: CASSLGWGADTEAFF

d_gene: -
abundance: -
j_gene: TRBJ2-5
v_gene: TRBV20-1
CDR3nt: TGTCAGGGGGCGGCTAGCGGGACCCAAGAGACCCAGTACTTC
CDR3aa: CQGAASGTQETQYF

d_gene: -
abundance: -
j_gene: TRBJ1-2
v_gene: TRBV12-3/TRBV12-4
CDR3nt: TGTGCCAGCAGTTTCCCCGGGTTCGGCTACACCTTC
CDR3aa: CASSFPGFGYTF

d_gene: -
abundance: -
j_gene: TRBJ2-1
v_gene: TRBV20-1
CDR3nt: TGCAGTGCAGGAGGGGGCCTCCGGCTGTACAATGAGCAGTTCTTC
CDR3aa: CSAGGGLRLYNEQFF

d_gene: TRBD1
abundance: few
j_gene: TRBJ1-2
v_gene: TRBV20-1
CDR3nt: TGCAGTGCTAGTTGGGCCGGGACAGTGAGCTATGGCTACACCTTC
CDR3aa: CSASWAGTVSYGYTF

d_gene: -
abundance: many
j_gene: TRBJ1-2
v_gene: TRBV9
CDR3nt: TGTGCCAGCCGCCTATTCTATGGCTACACCTTC
CDR3aa: CASRLFYGYTF

d_gene: -
abundance: few
j_gene: TRBJ1-5
v_gene: TRBV20-1
CDR3nt: TGCAGTGCTAGTCCGAAGAGGGGGAATCAGCCCCAGCATTTT
CDR3aa: CSASPKRGNQPQHF

d_gene: -
abundance: few
j_gene: TRBJ1-2
v_gene: TRBV28
CDR3nt: TGTGCCAGCACCTCGGGGGGTAGAGGCTACACCTTC
CDR3aa: CASTSGGRGYTF

d_gene: -
abundance: few
j_gene: TRBJ2-5
v_gene: TRBV20-1
CDR3nt: TGCAGTGCAAGCCCGAGGGTCGAGACCCAGTACTTC
CDR3aa: CSASPRVETQYF

d_gene: -
abundance: -
j_gene: TRBJ2-1
v_gene: TRBV5-1
CDR3nt: TGCGCCAGCAGCTTACCGGGACCTGCGCACTTC
CDR3aa: CASSLPGPAHF

d_gene: -
abundance: -
j_gene: TRBJ2-5
v_gene: TRBV7-2
CDR3nt: TGTGCCAGCAGCTTCGTCCGGGGGTACCAAGAGACCCAGTACTTC
CDR3aa: CASSFVRGYQETQYF

d_gene: -
abundance: few
j_gene: TRBJ2-1
v_gene: TRBV12-3/TRBV12-4
CDR3nt: TGTGCCAGCAGAAAAGGAGGAGGTGAGCAGTTCTTC
CDR3aa: CASRKGGGEQFF

d_gene: -
abundance: few
j_gene: TRBJ1-2
v_gene: TRBV5-1
CDR3nt: TGCGCCAGCAGCTTGGAGGGGACGGTGGTGGGGACGACTGGCTACACCTTC
CDR3aa: CASSLEGTVVGTTGYTF

d_gene: -
abundance: -
j_gene: TRBJ1-1
v_gene: TRBV7-9
CDR3nt: TGTGCCAGCAGCCGGACGAACACTGAAGCTTTCTTT
CDR3aa: CASSRTNTEAFF

d_gene: -
abundance: -
j_gene: TRBJ2-3
v_gene: TRBV3-1
CDR3nt: TGTGCCAGCAGCTATGGAGATACGCAGTATTTT
CDR3aa: CASSYGDTQYF

d_gene: TRBD2
abundance: -
j_gene: TRBJ2-3
v_gene: TRBV4-3
CDR3nt: TGCGCCAGCAGCCAAGTACTAGCGGGTCAAGATACGCAGTATTTT
CDR3aa: CASSQVLAGQDTQYF

d_gene: TRBD2
abundance: few
j_gene: TRBJ2-3
v_gene: TRBV7-2
CDR3nt: TGTGCCAGCAGCTCCGGGACTAGCGGGGGGGCGAAAGATACGCAGTATTTT
CDR3aa: CASSSGTSGGAKDTQYF

d_gene: TRBD2
abundance: few
j_gene: TRBJ2-5
v_gene: TRBV9
CDR3nt: TGTGCCAGCAGCGTAAGGGTAGCGGGGTACCAAGAGACCCAGTACTTC
CDR3aa: CASSVRVAGYQETQYF